Detailed here is one TCR beta chain. TCRdb processed the RT-PCR reads anew with MiXCR; each CDR3 protein has one entry. The profile shows about 680,000 distinct CDR3 sequences, over 12% of them singletons. The CDR3 is 18 amino acids. Unmatched junction bases numbered 13, after V lost 2 bases and J lost 4 bases. CDR1 and CDR2 (germline): LGHNA, YSLEER. Source material: memory CD4+ T cells from blood. The source of this sequence is a female donor in good health, serving as a healthy control. The V call is TRBV4-3, the J call TRBJ2-3; TRBD1 matches at 9 bases. CDR3 region: CASSQTRMGQGAADTQYF. The CDR3 bases are TGCGCCAGCAGCCAAACGAGAATGGGACAGGGTGCGGCAGATACGCAGTATTTT.